The 21 T cell receptor beta chains reported below all come from one sample, sequenced in a study of shared clonotypes between healthy human individuals. Cells designated naive CD8 were CD45RO-negative and were positively selected for CCR7, with terminally differentiated effector memory CD45RA+ cells excluded. Profiled with immunoSEQ multiplex PCR; TCRdb holds only in-frame clones, not every one. The sample shows approximately 600,000 clones, 95% of them seen only once. Sequencing input: naive CD8+ T cells sorted from blood. The source is a woman aged 25-40 years in good health.

This clone has a single count. This chain joins TRBV6-1 and TRBJ2-2; D is uncertain. CDR1 is MNHNS and CDR2 is SASEGT in the germline V gene. Trimming removed 6 bases from V and 2 bases from J, with 13 bases in between. The CDR3 runs 15 residues. Written as DNA, the CDR3 is TGTGCCAGCAGGACGGGTGGAAGTAACACCGGGGAGCTGTTTTTT. It specifies CASRTGGSNTGELFF.

This clone was seen only a few times. V is TRBV4-1 and J is TRBJ1-1; D is unclear. Trimming left V 4 bases short and J 0 bases short, with 12 bases between. Germline V lookup: CDR1 MGHRA, CDR2 YSYEKL. This CDR3 comprises 15 residues. This chain's CDR3 is CASSLPGRMNTEAFF. The CDR3 coding sequence is TGCGCCAGCAGCCTGCCAGGTAGGATGAACACTGAAGCTTTCTTT.

CDR3 residues: CASRPWGLGSTDTQYF. The CDR3, as DNA: TGTGCCAGCAGACCATGGGGACTGGGAAGCACAGATACGCAGTATTTT. The J gene is TRBJ2-3, the V gene TRBV2, with a possible D match to TRBD2 (6 bases). In germline, CDR1 is SNHLY, CDR2 FYNNEI. The length of the CDR3 is 16 residues. V shed 6 bases and J shed 0 bases, with 16 bases lying between them.

The CDR3 region has the DNA TGTGCCAGCTCACCTTCAGGGGGGGTGAACACTGAAGCTTTCTTT. This encodes CASSPSGGVNTEAFF. V and J are TRBV18 and TRBJ1-1; the match to TRBD1 covers 7 bases. This CDR3 is built from 15 residues. Germline loops: CDR1 KGHSH, CDR2 LQKENI. Trimming cost V 3 bases and J 0 bases; bases outside gene matches: 4. Variable domain in full (rest from reference TRBV18 and TRBJ1-1): NAGVMQNPRHLVRRRGQEARLRCSPMKGHSHVYWYRQLPEEGLKFMVYLQKENIIDESGMPKERFSAEFPKEGPSILRIQQVVRGDSAAYFCASSPSGGVNTEAFFGQGTRLTVV.

The gene calls are TRBV11-2 and TRBJ1-5, with D hard to call. The CDR3 contains 15 residues. Germline V gene lookup returns CDR1 SGHAT and CDR2 FQNNGV. V dropped 0 bases and J dropped 0 bases, with 6 bases sitting between them. In nucleotides, the CDR3 is TGTGCCAGCAGCTTAGAGGGAGATAGCAATCAGCCCCAGCATTTT. It translates to CASSLEGDSNQPQHF.

This chain joins TRBV7-9 and TRBJ2-3; 8 nucleotides line up with TRBD1. CDR3 size: 15 residues. Looked up from germline, CDR1 is SEHNR and CDR2 is FQNEAQ (reference sequence). The trim removed 5 bases at V and 7 bases at J, leaving 11 bases unmatched. CDR3 residues: CASSMTGALLYTQYF. The CDR3 DNA is TGTGCCAGCAGCATGACAGGGGCCTTGTTGTATACGCAGTATTTT. Looking up the rest from reference TRBV7-9 and TRBJ2-3 gives the full variable domain: DTGVSQNPRHKITKRGQNVTFRCDPISEHNRLYWYRQTLGQGPEFLTYFQNEAQLEKSRLLSDRFSAERPKGSFSTLEIQRTEQGDSAMYLCASSMTGALLYTQYFGPGTRLTVL.

This clone has only one observation. The rearrangement uses TRBV5-1 and TRBJ2-7, with 10 bases aligning to TRBD1. Trimming took 4 bases from V and 3 from J; bases not matched to a gene: 7. The germline CDR1 and CDR2 sequences are SGHRS and YFSETQ. The CDR3 extends over 15 amino acids. CDR3 region: CASSMLGDRGYEQYF. The CDR3 DNA reads TGCGCCAGCAGCATGCTAGGGGACAGGGGCTACGAGCAGTACTTC.

J is TRBJ2-5 and V is TRBV7-8; 11 positions agree with TRBD2. The germline V gene encodes CDR1 SGHVS and CDR2 FQNEAQ. The CDR3 runs 16 residues. The V gene end was trimmed by 4 bases and the J gene end by 5 bases; junction bases not matched to a gene: 9. CDR3 DNA: TGTGCCAGCAGCTCGCTACTAGCGGGAGTGATTGAGACCCAGTACTTC. Its translation is CASSSLLAGVIETQYF.

This clone was counted once. J is TRBJ1-5 and V is TRBV4-1; D gene uncertain. Deletions cut 0 bases from V and 6 bases from J, with 12 bases between. Germline CDR1 MGHRA, CDR2 YSYEKL. This CDR3 has 15 amino acids. CDR3 nucleotide sequence: TGCGCCAGCAGCCAAGATTTGGGTTGGGGTCAGCCCCAGCATTTT. Translating it yields CASSQDLGWGQPQHF.

The chain joins TRBV7-2 to TRBJ2-5; D is ambiguous. This CDR3 has 16 residues. Germline CDR1 reads SGHTA; CDR2 reads FQGNSA. Trimming pared 3 bases from V and 2 bases from J, leaving 16 bases between. The CDR3 spells CASSFVPSQAQETQYF. DNA for the CDR3: TGTGCCAGCAGCTTCGTCCCCTCGCAGGCTCAAGAGACCCAGTACTTC.

The CDR3 DNA reads TGCAGCGTTGTGGATAGCGGAGAAGGCTACGAGCAGTACTTC. The encoded protein is CSVVDSGEGYEQYF. The chain links TRBV29-1 to TRBJ2-5, with D tentatively TRBD2 (6 bases). The J call may be faulty, since TRBJ2-7 better matches the DNA end. In germline, CDR1 is SQVTM, CDR2 ANQGSEA. This CDR3 comprises 14 residues.

The chain couples TRBV5-5 to TRBJ2-2; no clear D gene. Trimming took 4 bases from V and 5 from J, leaving 15 bases between them. CDR1 is SGHKS and CDR2 is YYEKEE in the germline V gene (reference sequence). The CDR3 contains 15 residues. The CDR3 spells CASSTDPPGTGELFF. The CDR3 nucleotides are TGTGCCAGCAGCACGGATCCCCCCGGGACCGGGGAGCTGTTTTTT. Full variable domain (rest looked up from reference TRBV5-5 and TRBJ2-2): DAGVTQSPTHLIKTRGQQVTLRCSPISGHKSVSWYQQVLGQGPQFIFQYYEKEERGRGNFPDRFSARQFPNYSSELNVNALLLGDSALYLCASSTDPPGTGELFFGEGSRLTVL.

The rearrangement joins TRBV6-5 to TRBJ2-7, with TRBD2 matching over 9 bases. The CDR3 loop spans 16 amino acids. Germline V gives CDR1 MNHEY, CDR2 SVGAGI. V trimming: 2 bases; J trimming: 2 bases; junction bases outside the gene matches: 7. For the CDR3, the DNA is TGTGCCAGCAGTTACGGGACTAGCCGAACCACCTACGAGCAGTACTTC. It is translated as CASSYGTSRTTYEQYF.

The V gene is TRBV2, the J gene TRBJ2-6; no reliable D call. This CDR3 is built from 17 residues. V gave up 3 bases and J gave up 0 bases, with 12 bases separating them. Germline V gene lookup returns CDR1 SNHLY and CDR2 FYNNEI. DNA of the CDR3: TGTGCCAGCAGTGACCCTCGACTGAACTCTGGGGCCAACGTCCTGACTTTC. Translation gives CASSDPRLNSGANVLTF.

V usage is TRBV28 and J usage is TRBJ2-7; D call uncertain. Germline loops: CDR1 MDHEN, CDR2 SYDVKM. The CDR3 is 12 amino acids. Trimming removed 2 bases from V and 7 bases from J, with 9 bases in between. The CDR3 sequence is CASSLPEREQYF. CDR3 coding DNA: TGTGCCAGCAGTTTACCCGAGAGGGAGCAGTACTTC. The complete variable domain, with remaining parts taken from reference TRBV28 and TRBJ2-7, reads DVKVTQSSRYLVKRTGEKVFLECVQDMDHENMFWYRQDPGLGLRLIYFSYDVKMKEKGDIPEGYSVSREKKERFSLILESASTNQTSMYLCASSLPEREQYFGPGTRLTVT.

This chain joins TRBV28 and TRBJ2-7; 8 bases map to TRBD1. From germline, CDR1 is MDHEN and CDR2 SYDVKM. After removal of 6 bases from V and 3 bases from J, the junction contained 10 bases not matched to a gene. This CDR3 spans 15 amino acids. The CDR3 loop is CASSLGQENFYEQYF. The DNA for the CDR3 is TGTGCCAGCAGCTTGGGACAGGAGAACTTCTACGAGCAGTACTTC.

The chain has TRBV14 and TRBJ2-1, with 12 nucleotides matching TRBD2. With 4 bases clipped from V and 8 bases from J, the junction kept 9 bases outside the gene matches. In germline, CDR1 is SGHDN, CDR2 FVKESK. This CDR3 spans 16 amino acids. The DNA of the CDR3 is TGTGCCAGCAGCCCCTACCCTAGCGGGAGGGAGGATGAGCAGTTCTTC. This sequence encodes CASSPYPSGREDEQFF.

A word on this clone: Other DNA sequences of this sample code for an identical CDR3. This chain joins TRBV5-1 and TRBJ2-7; 9 nucleotides line up with TRBD2. V dropped 0 bases and J dropped 2; count of bases not matched to a gene: 3. CDR1 is SGHRS, CDR2 YFSETQ, per germline. This CDR3 is 15 amino acids long. CDR3 amino acids: CASSLAAGGPYEQYF. CDR3 nucleotides: TGCGCCAGCAGCTTGGCCGCGGGAGGGCCCTACGAGCAGTACTTC.

The rearrangement joins TRBV2 to TRBJ2-6; D gene uncertain. Germline V gene sequence: CDR1 SNHLY, CDR2 FYNNEI. This CDR3 comprises 14 residues. The germline V and J ends were trimmed by 6 bases and 0 bases, with 6 bases remaining between them. For the CDR3, the DNA is TGTGCCAGCAGGACACTCTCTGGGGCCAACGTCCTGACTTTC. The encoded protein is CASRTLSGANVLTF.

V gene TRBV7-9 combines with J gene TRBJ1-1; D is ambiguous. Trimming removed 1 base from V and 4 bases from J, with 10 bases in between. Germline V CDR1 and CDR2: SEHNR, FQNEAQ (reference sequence). This CDR3 comprises 14 residues. The DNA of the CDR3 is TGTGCCAGCAGCTTAGAGAACGCCGTCACTGAAGCTTTCTTT. This sequence encodes CASSLENAVTEAFF.

The chain couples TRBV5-4 to TRBJ1-1; D might be TRBD1 (5 bases). The CDR3 sequence is 14 residues long. CDR1 is SGHNT, CDR2 YYREEE, per germline (reference sequence). V was clipped by 2 bases and J by 3 bases, with 11 bases between them. The CDR3 sequence is CASSFLGGDTEAFF. CDR3 DNA: TGTGCCAGCAGCTTTCTGGGGGGAGACACTGAAGCTTTCTTT.